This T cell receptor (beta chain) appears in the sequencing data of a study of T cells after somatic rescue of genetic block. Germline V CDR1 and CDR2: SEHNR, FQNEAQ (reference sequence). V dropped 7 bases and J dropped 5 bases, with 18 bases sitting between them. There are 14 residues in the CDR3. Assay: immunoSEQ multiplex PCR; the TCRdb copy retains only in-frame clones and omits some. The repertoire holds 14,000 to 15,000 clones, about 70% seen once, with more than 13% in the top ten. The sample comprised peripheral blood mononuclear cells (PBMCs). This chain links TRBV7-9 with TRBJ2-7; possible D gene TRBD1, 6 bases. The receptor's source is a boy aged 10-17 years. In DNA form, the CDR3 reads TGTGCCAGCACTTCCCGGGACACCCAACACGAGCAGTACTTC. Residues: CASTSRDTQHEQYF.